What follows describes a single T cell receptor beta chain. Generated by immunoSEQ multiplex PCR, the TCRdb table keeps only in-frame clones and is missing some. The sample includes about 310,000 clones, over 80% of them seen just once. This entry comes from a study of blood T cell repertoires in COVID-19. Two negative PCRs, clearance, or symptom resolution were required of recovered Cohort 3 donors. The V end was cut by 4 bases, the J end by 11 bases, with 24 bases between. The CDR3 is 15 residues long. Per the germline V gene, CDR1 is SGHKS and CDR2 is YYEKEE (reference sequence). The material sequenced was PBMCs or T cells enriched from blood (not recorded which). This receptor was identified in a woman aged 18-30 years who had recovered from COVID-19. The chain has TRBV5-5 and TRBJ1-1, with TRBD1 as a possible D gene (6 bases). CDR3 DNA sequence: TGTGCCAGCAGCACAGGGACAACGGTCGCTGAAGATGCTTTCTTT. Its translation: CASSTGTTVAEDAFF.